This entry is about one T cell receptor (beta chain). This record belongs to a study of T cell changes during pregnancy in multiple sclerosis. CDR1 and CDR2 from the germline V gene are ENHRY and SYGVKD. V gave up 4 bases and J gave up 12 bases; unmatched junction bases: 7. The CDR3 has 12 amino acids. Data came from immunoSEQ multiplex PCR; TCRdb stores just in-frame clones and leaves some out. The table includes tens of thousands of clones, roughly 91% detected once. This chain joins TRBV10-3 and TRBJ2-3; 7 positions match TRBD2. Sequencing was performed on CD4+ T cells from peripheral blood mononuclear cells, taken in the first trimester of pregnancy. This TCR was sampled from a female donor with multiple sclerosis, enrolled in a pregnancy study. The CDR3 DNA reads as TGTGCCATCAGTGCCCCGGGGGGTACCCAGTATTTT. As protein: CAISAPGGTQYF.